What follows are 8 T cell receptor beta chains derived from one specimen sequenced in a study of blood T cell repertoires in COVID-19 (dated by TCRdb to about 2020). Receptors were amplified or captured by the immunoSEQ multiplex PCR assay. This is the immuneACCESS table as TCRdb keeps it, with only in-frame sequences that have V and J called. A part of the clones is gone; compared with another copy, unresolved V genes explain less than half, and the rest is unexplained. The sample includes about 68,000 clones, with 85% observed a single time. The ten largest clones represent 20% to 25% of the sample. Material for sequencing was peripheral blood. These receptors were taken from a man aged 50-60 years with acute or convalescent COVID-19.

The rearrangement joins TRBV6-1 to TRBJ2-5; 9 bases fit TRBD2. CDR1 and CDR2 (germline): MNHNS, SASEGT. V lost 3 bases, J lost 5 bases, and 7 bases stayed unmatched. The CDR3 extends over 15 amino acids. Here the CDR3 reads CASSDSWRGGETQYF. CDR3 coding DNA: TGTGCCAGCAGTGACAGTTGGCGGGGGGGGGAGACCCAGTACTTC.

The chain uses TRBV25-1 and TRBJ1-1, with TRBD1 identical over 9 bases. The trim removed 5 bases at V and 7 bases at J, leaving 8 bases unmatched. The CDR3 is made up of 14 amino acids. Germline values: CDR1 MGHDK, CDR2 SYGVNS. The CDR3 is CASSLTGTGSEAFF. CDR3 sequence (DNA): TGTGCCAGCAGTCTCACCGGGACAGGGAGTGAAGCTTTCTTT.

The rearrangement joins TRBV5-1 to TRBJ2-1; the match to TRBD2 covers 12 bases. The V and J ends lost 2 bases and 6 bases, in that order; junction bases with no gene match: 6. The CDR3 contains 16 residues. Germline V lookup: CDR1 SGHRS, CDR2 YFSETQ. The CDR3 here is CASSFLAGGRRNEQFF. The CDR3 DNA is TGCGCCAGCAGCTTCCTAGCGGGGGGGCGTCGCAATGAGCAGTTCTTC.

A single count supports this clone. This CDR3 is CASSLVPVADNSPLHF. The CDR3 DNA sequence: TGTGCCAGCAGCTTAGTTCCGGTTGCGGATAATTCACCCCTCCACTTT. The chain links TRBV7-8 to TRBJ1-6; D is unclear. Trimming shortened V by 1 base and J by 5 bases, and 12 bases separated the two germline ends. The CDR3 contains 16 residues. Germline V gene lookup returns CDR1 SGHVS and CDR2 FQNEAQ.

This chain uses TRBV30 with TRBJ2-2; 10 positions agree with TRBD2. CDR1 is GTSNPN and CDR2 is SVGIG in the germline V gene (reference sequence). V trimming: 5 bases; J trimming: 6 bases; junction bases outside the gene matches: 6. The CDR3 length is 14 residues. In DNA form, the CDR3 reads TGTGCCTGGGAGCGGGGGGGCCTCGCCGGGGAGCTGTTTTTT. Encoded protein: CAWERGGLAGELFF.

The J gene is TRBJ1-4, the V gene TRBV2; 7 bases are shared with TRBD1. V gave up 3 bases and J gave up 10 bases; unmatched junction bases: 5. From germline, CDR1 is SNHLY and CDR2 FYNNEI. This CDR3 is 13 amino acids long. The CDR3 DNA follows: TGTGCCAGCAGTGACGGACAGGAGCGAAAACTGTTTTTT. Encoded protein: CASSDGQERKLFF.

This clone has just a few counts. V usage is TRBV6-2 or TRBV6-3 and J usage is TRBJ2-7; D is perhaps TRBD2 (6 bases). This CDR3 is 14 amino acids long. V was cut by 0 bases and J by 2 bases, with 8 bases left in between. Germline loops: CDR1 MNHEY, CDR2 SVGEGT. The chain's CDR3 is CASSYSPGAYEQYF. The CDR3 bases are TGTGCCAGCAGTTACTCGCCGGGAGCCTACGAGCAGTACTTC.

The rearrangement joins TRBV28 to TRBJ2-5, with TRBD1 identical over 12 bases. The junction had 8 bases not matched to a gene; V was cut back by 5 bases and J by 4 bases. Germline V lookup: CDR1 MDHEN, CDR2 SYDVKM. The CDR3 is 16 residues long. Here the CDR3 DNA reads TGTGCCAGCAGTGGTGGGACAGGGGGCGGAAGAGAGACCCAGTACTTC. Protein product: CASSGGTGGGRETQYF.